This T cell receptor beta chain was recorded in a study of blood T cells in healthy people across ages. In the case of this clonotype: Its antigen is as yet unknown.

The study, taken as a whole, reports: Because donor CMV status was unknown, expanded clonotype changes were possibly confounded. In long-lived donors, naive CD4+ cell counts and diversity exceeded those of aged donors.

Germline assignment: CDR1 MNHNY and CDR2 SVGAGI (reference sequence). This CDR3 has 16 amino acids. V lost 5 bases and J lost 7; bases outside the gene matches: 16. No fewer than 6 million PBMCs went into each sample. Next came a second PCR, run for 7 to 11 cycles, which used a sample-barcoded 5' primer along with a J-beta primer mix. There were at least 3 million CDR3-containing paired-end reads obtained from each sample. TCRdb re-derived calls from the 5' RACE reads in MiXCR, one entry per CDR3 protein. The repertoire holds about a million distinct CDR3 sequences, with 45% to 60% as singletons. The chain uses TRBV6-6 and TRBJ2-7, with TRBD1 matching over 8 bases. The TCR was taken from a woman in her sixties or seventies in good health. Source material: blood. In nucleotides, the CDR3 is TGTGCCAGCAGTCCAAACCCAGGGGGCGGTAAAAAGGAGCAGTACTTC. It codes for CASSPNPGGGKKEQYF.